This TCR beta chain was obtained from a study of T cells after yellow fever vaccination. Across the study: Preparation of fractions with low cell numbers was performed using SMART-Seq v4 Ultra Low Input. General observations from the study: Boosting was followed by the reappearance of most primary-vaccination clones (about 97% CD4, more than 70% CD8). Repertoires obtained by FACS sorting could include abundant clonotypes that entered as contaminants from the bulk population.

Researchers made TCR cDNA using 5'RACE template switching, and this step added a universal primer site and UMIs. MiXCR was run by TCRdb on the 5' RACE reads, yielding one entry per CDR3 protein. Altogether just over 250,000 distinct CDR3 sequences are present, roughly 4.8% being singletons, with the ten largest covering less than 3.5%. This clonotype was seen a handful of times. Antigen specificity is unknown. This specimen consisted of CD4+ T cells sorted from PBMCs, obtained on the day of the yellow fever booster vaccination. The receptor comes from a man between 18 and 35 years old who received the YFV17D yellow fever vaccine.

The CDR3 DNA reads as TGCGCCAGCAGCCAAGGGGGGTTCTATGGCTACACCTTC. Translated: CASSQGGFYGYTF. The V and J genes are TRBV4-1 and TRBJ1-2; D might be TRBD1 (5 bases). V was pared by 1 base and J by 4 bases, with 7 bases between. CDR1 and CDR2 from the germline V gene are MGHRA and YSYEKL. This CDR3 comprises 13 residues.